This entry describes one TCR beta chain. This sample was included in a study of blood T cell repertoires in COVID-19. Study overall: The United States, Italy and Spain provided the acute and convalescent COVID-19 samples.

This CDR3 comprises 14 residues. The junction had 4 bases not matched to a gene; V was cut back by 5 bases and J by 2 bases. Only in-frame clones appear in the TCRdb table, and some are missing; sequencing was by immunoSEQ multiplex PCR. The table lists around 78,000 clones, 80% to 95% of them singletons, with approximately 0.98% in the top ten. The genes are TRBV23-1 and TRBJ2-7, with TRBD2 identical over 9 bases. TRBV23-1 is designated an ORF whose function remains uncertain. The source material was peripheral blood. The clonotype was recovered from a woman aged 50 to 65 in a cohort sampled during active COVID-19. As DNA, the CDR3 is TGCGCCAGCAGTAAACTAGCGGGTGCCTACGAGCAGTACTTC. Translation gives CASSKLAGAYEQYF.